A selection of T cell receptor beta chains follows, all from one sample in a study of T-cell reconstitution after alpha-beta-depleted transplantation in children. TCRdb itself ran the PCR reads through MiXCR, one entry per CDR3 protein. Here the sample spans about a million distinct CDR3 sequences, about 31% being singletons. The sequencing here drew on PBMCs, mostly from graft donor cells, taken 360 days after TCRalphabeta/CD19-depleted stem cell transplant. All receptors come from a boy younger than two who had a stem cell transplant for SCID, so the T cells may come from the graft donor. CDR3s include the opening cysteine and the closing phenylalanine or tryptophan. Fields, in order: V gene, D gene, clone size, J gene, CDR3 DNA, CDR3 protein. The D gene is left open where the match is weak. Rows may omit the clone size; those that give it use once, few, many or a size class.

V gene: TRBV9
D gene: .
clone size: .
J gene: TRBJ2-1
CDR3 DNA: TGTGCCAGCAGCCCCGGGGACTCCCGAAAGGTCTTC
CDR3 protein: CASSPGDSRKVF

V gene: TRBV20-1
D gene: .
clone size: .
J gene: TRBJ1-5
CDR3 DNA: TGCAGTGCCCGCTTAAAGGGATTTCATAATCAGCCCCAGCATTTT
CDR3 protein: CSARLKGFHNQPQHF

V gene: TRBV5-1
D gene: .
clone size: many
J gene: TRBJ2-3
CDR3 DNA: TGCGCCAGCAGCTCTCGCACAGGGGAGGGAGGCACAGATACGCAGTATTTT
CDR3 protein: CASSSRTGEGGTDTQYF

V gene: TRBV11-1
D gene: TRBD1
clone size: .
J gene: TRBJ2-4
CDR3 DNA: TGTGCCAGCAGCCGGGACAGGGCGGCCAAAAACATTCAGTACTTC
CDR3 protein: CASSRDRAAKNIQYF

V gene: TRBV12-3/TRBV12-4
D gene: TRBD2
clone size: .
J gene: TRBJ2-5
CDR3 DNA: TGTGCCAGCAGTTTTGAAGGGCGGGGGTTCCAAGAGACCCAGTACTTC
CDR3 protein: CASSFEGRGFQETQYF

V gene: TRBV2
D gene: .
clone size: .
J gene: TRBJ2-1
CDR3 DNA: TGTGCCAGCCAACAGGAGACCAATGAGCAGTTCTTC
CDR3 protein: CASQQETNEQFF

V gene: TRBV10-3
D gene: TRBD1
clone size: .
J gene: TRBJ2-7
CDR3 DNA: TGTGCCATCAGTGAGTCACGGGGACAGCCGGTGGACGAGCAGTACTTC
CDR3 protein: CAISESRGQPVDEQYF

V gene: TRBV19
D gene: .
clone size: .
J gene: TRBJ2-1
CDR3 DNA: TGTGCCAGTAGTCCCACTCCCGGGGTTTTCTACAATGAGCAGTTCTTC
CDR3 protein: CASSPTPGVFYNEQFF

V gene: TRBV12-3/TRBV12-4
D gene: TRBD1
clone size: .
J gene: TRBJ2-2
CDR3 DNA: TGTGCCAGCAGTTTAGCGACAGGGGGGGAGCTGTTTTTT
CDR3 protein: CASSLATGGELFF

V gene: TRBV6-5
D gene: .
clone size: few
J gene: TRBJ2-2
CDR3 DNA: TGTGCCAGCAGTTACGTGGGGCCGTCGACGACCGGGGAGCTGTTTTTT
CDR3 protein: CASSYVGPSTTGELFF

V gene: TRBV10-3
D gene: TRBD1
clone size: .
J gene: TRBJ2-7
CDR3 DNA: TGTGCCATCAGTGAATCTGACAGGGTACGCGGCGAGCAGTACTTC
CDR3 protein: CAISESDRVRGEQYF

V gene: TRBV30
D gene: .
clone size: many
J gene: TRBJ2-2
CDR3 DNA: TGTGCCTGGAGTGCTTGGAGGTCCGGGGAGCTGTTTTTT
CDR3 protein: CAWSAWRSGELFF

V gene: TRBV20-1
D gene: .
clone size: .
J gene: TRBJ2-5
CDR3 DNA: TGCAGCGAGGGACTGCCGAACAGGGAGACCCAGTACTTC
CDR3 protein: CSEGLPNRETQYF

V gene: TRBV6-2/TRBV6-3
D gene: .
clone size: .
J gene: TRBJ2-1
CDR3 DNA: TGTGCCAGCAGTTATGGGTTCTCCTACAATGAGCAGTTCTTC
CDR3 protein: CASSYGFSYNEQFF

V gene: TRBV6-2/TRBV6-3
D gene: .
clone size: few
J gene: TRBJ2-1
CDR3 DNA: TGTGCCAGCATCGATCGGGGGGCCCGTAATGAGCAGTTCTTC
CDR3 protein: CASIDRGARNEQFF

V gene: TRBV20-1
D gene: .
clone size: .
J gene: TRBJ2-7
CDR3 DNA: TGCAGTGCTATGGGCCGGGGACAAAGCTCCTACGAGCAGTACTTC
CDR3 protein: CSAMGRGQSSYEQYF

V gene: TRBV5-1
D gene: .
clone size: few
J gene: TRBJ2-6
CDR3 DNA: TGCGCCAGCAGCTTGGTTCGGGGAACCCAGAGCTCTGGGGCCAACGTCCTGACTTTC
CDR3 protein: CASSLVRGTQSSGANVLTF

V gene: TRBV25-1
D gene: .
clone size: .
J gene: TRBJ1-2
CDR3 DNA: TGTGCCAGCAGTGAATCAGGGATGGCTGGCTACACCTTC
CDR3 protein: CASSESGMAGYTF

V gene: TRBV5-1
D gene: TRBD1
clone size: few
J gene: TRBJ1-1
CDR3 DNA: TGCGCCAGCAGCTCTGACGGACAGGGAATAACTGAAGCTTTCTTT
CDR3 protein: CASSSDGQGITEAFF

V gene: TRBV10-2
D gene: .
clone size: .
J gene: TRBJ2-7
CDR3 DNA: TGCGCCAGCAGTGGCGATCAGCCGAACGAGCAGTACTTC
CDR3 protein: CASSGDQPNEQYF

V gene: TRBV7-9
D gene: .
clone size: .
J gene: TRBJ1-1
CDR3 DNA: TGTGCCAGCAGCGGGCCCGGACAGACCCTTGCGGGAACTGAAGCTTTCTTT
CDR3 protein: CASSGPGQTLAGTEAFF

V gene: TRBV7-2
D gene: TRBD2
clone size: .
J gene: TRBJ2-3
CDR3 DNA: TGTGCCAGCAGCTTAGATGCGGGGGGATTAGATACGCAGTATTTT
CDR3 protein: CASSLDAGGLDTQYF

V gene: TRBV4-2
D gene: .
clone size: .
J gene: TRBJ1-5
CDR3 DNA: TGTGCCAGCAGCCAAGAAAAGAACCCGAACCAGCCCCAGCATTTT
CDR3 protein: CASSQEKNPNQPQHF

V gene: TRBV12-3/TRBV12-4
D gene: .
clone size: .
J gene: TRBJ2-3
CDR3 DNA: TGTGCCAGCAGTTTCTCAGAACCGGGTACGCAGTATTTT
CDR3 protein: CASSFSEPGTQYF

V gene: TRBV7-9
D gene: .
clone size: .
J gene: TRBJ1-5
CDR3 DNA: TGTGCCAGCAGCTTAGGGTCCGACCAGCCCCAGCATTTT
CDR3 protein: CASSLGSDQPQHF

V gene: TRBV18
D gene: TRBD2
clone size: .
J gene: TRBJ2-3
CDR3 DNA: TGTGCCAGCTCACCTCCGGGACTAGCGGAATATACGCAGTATTTT
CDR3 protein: CASSPPGLAEYTQYF

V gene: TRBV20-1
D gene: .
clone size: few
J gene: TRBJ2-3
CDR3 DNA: TGCAGTGCGCCCCCCGCTAGAGGCAGCACAGATACGCAGTATTTT
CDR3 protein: CSAPPARGSTDTQYF

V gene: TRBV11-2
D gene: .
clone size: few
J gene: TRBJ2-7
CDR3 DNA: TGTGCCAGTCGCTTCGCTCACGAGCAGTACTTC
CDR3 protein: CASRFAHEQYF

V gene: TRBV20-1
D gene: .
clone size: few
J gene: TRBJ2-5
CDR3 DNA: TGCAGTGCTTCCGTGGCTCCGGGAGAGACCCAGTACTTC
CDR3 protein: CSASVAPGETQYF

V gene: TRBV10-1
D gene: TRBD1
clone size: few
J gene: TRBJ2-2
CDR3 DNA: TGCGCCAACAGGGGGCCCGGGGAGCTGTTTTTT
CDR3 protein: CANRGPGELFF

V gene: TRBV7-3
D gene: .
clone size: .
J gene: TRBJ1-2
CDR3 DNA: TGTGCCAGCAGCTCCCAGAGGGGGGAGGGCTACACCTTC
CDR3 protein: CASSSQRGEGYTF

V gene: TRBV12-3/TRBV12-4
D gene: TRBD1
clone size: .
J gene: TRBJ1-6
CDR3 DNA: TGTGCCAGCAGTTCTACAGGGGGCGATTCACCCCTCCACTTT
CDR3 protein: CASSSTGGDSPLHF

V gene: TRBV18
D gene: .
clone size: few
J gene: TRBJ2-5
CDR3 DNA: TGTGCCAGCTCAATTATCACCCAAGAGACCCAGTACTTC
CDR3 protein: CASSIITQETQYF

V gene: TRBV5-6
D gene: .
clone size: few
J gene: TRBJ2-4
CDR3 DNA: TGTGCCAGCAGCGAAAACGGGGGGCCACTAACCAAAAACATTCAGTACTTC
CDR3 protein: CASSENGGPLTKNIQYF

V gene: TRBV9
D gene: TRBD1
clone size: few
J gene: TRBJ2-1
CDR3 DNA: TGTGCCAGCAGCGCAGGCATTGCACAGGGGGCTGAGTTCTTC
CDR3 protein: CASSAGIAQGAEFF

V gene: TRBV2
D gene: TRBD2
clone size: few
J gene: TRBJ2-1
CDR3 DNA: TGTGCCAGCAGTGAACCTCCCGGGACTAGCGGGGGATATTACAATGAGCAGTTCTTC
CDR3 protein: CASSEPPGTSGGYYNEQFF

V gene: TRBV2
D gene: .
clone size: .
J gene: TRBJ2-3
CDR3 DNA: TGTGCCAGCAGTGAGGGGACGCCGGTAGATACGCAGTATTTT
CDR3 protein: CASSEGTPVDTQYF

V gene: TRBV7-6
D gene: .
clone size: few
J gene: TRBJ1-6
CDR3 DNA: TGTGCCAGCAGCTTAGAACACGAAAATTCACCCCTCCACTTT
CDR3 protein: CASSLEHENSPLHF

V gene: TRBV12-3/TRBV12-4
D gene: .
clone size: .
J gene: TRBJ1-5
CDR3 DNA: TGTGCCAGCAGCTTACCTGGGTTACAGGGCGTTCCCCAGCATTTT
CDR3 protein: CASSLPGLQGVPQHF

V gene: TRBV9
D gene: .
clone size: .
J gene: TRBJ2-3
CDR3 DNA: TGTGCCAGCACGGGGAACACAGATACGCAGTATTTT
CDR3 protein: CASTGNTDTQYF